A selection of T cell receptor beta chains follows, all from one sample in a study of blood T cell repertoires in COVID-19. Data came from immunoSEQ multiplex PCR; TCRdb stores just in-frame clones and leaves some out. There are some 270,000 clones in the sample; about 89% occur only once, and just under 9% lies in the top ten. The specimen was peripheral blood. Every receptor here comes from a man aged 35-49 years with active or convalescent COVID-19. The CDR3 runs from the conserved cysteine through the conserved F or W.

cdr3_aa v_call
CASSQEGVMNTEAFF TRBV4-1
CASIPAGQGAKEQYF TRBV28
CATSPSGGDYEQYF TRBV24-1
CATRQTYSGTTRRGPGTNEKLFF TRBV24-1
CASSTFSADYNEQFF TRBV19
CSVEVQSAGELFF TRBV29-1
CASRGQVNTGELFF TRBV6-5
CASSESGIRYEQYF TRBV6-1
CASSLGLAENIQYF TRBV3-1/TRBV3-2
CASSFGGLETQYF TRBV5-1
CASSEPPKNTEAFF TRBV25-1
CASSFGGPSNEQFF TRBV27
CASSLLSTDTQYF TRBV27
CASGGDTPYNEQFF TRBV19
CATSVAPGQVNQPQHF TRBV24-1
CASLPGQGQGPQHF TRBV6-5
CASSLSGAEKLFF TRBV5-1
CASRGRENNEQFF TRBV19
CASSYGGVAGQPQHF TRBV6-5
CASGTGQGSQPQHF TRBV12-5
CASSYSFAQGASEAFF TRBV6-5
CASSVPGRGGDGYTF TRBV9
CASSRTGLNEQFF TRBV2
CASSVAATNEKLFF TRBV9
CASSSTRTSEPTGELFF TRBV7-8
CASSLIPTSGRRTDTQYF TRBV18
CASSYRQGNAHEQYF TRBV7-9
CASSPSGDGNQPQHF TRBV18
CASSKRDRGSSGRASSYEQYF TRBV21-1
CASSLASEALFF TRBV6-6
CSVIGQGYADTQYF TRBV29-1
CASSEPGQSNLEQFF TRBV2
CASSPGTGAYNEQFF TRBV9
CASKDFRDRAGKEQFF TRBV2
CASGFVAGRLFGRESYEQYF TRBV12-5
CATSDRPGGRSSYEQYF TRBV24-1
CASSSSGGAADTQYF TRBV7-3
CATSEGGRSPLHF TRBV24-1
CASSSDRVNGYTF TRBV11-2
CASTPNTGELFF TRBV19
CASSYGPGGEKLFF TRBV6-5
CATSDLPWREQADTQYF TRBV24-1
CASSYSGTGGNSPLHF TRBV6-5
CATNDRGRTEKLFF TRBV15
CASNSGGPNNEQFF TRBV10-1
CASSQAPSGVGETQYF TRBV4-2
CAIEQGTYGYTF TRBV19
CASSSGDYEQYF TRBV12-3/TRBV12-4
CASSPYGGITGELFF TRBV6-4
CASSVGLVGEQYF TRBV7-8
CASSLAGAQGGYTF TRBV28